The rows below give T cell receptor beta chains drawn from one sample of a study of shared clonotypes between healthy human individuals. The assay was immunoSEQ multiplex PCR, and TCRdb's table has in-frame clones only and misses some. The sample lists roughly 650,000 clones, almost 97% occurring once. The sample was naive CD4+ T cells sorted from blood. These TCRs come from a woman aged 25 to 45 in good health. Both conserved end residues are part of each CDR3. D genes are given only for firm matches. Clone size, where shown, is once, few, many, or a class for clones that have expanded.

abundance	j_gene	v_gene	d_gene	CDR3nt	CDR3aa
NA	TRBJ2-7	TRBV7-7	NA	TGTGCCAGCAGTGCCGGGCGAACTCTGGAGCAGTACTTC	CASSAGRTLEQYF
NA	TRBJ1-5	TRBV28	NA	TGTGCCAGCAGTTCCGGGTTGAGCAATCAGCCCCAGCATTTT	CASSSGLSNQPQHF
once	TRBJ2-7	TRBV11-2	NA	TGTGCCAGCAGCACGCACCCGGGACCTCTCCCTAATCACTACGAGCAGTACTTC	CASSTHPGPLPNHYEQYF
NA	TRBJ2-1	TRBV10-3	TRBD2	TGTGCCATCAGTGGCAGAAGGAGGACTAGTTTCAATGAGCAGTTCTTC	CAISGRRRTSFNEQFF
once	TRBJ2-1	TRBV7-2	TRBD2	TGTGCCAGCAGCCTGGGACTAGCGGGAGTGCGGTTCTTC	CASSLGLAGVRFF
NA	TRBJ2-7	TRBV27	TRBD2	TGTGCCAGCAGTCGAATAGCGGGAGCTTCTTACGAGCAGTACTTC	CASSRIAGASYEQYF
NA	TRBJ1-2	TRBV28	NA	TGTGCCAGCAGACTTCACTATGGCTACACCTTC	CASRLHYGYTF
NA	TRBJ1-4	TRBV19	TRBD1	TGTGCCAGTAGTAGGAACCAGGGGGCTTCTTCTGAAAAACTGTTTTTT	CASSRNQGASSEKLFF
NA	TRBJ1-2	TRBV28	TRBD1	TGTGCCAGCAGTCCAGGGGACAGATACTATGGCTACACCTTC	CASSPGDRYYGYTF
NA	TRBJ2-7	TRBV27	NA	TGTGCCAGCAGTTCCCGGACCGGGTCCTACGAGCAGTACTTC	CASSSRTGSYEQYF
NA	TRBJ2-5	TRBV5-5	NA	TGTGCCAGCAGCTTGGCCGCGGGCGGGCGACAAGAGACCCAGTACTTC	CASSLAAGGRQETQYF
NA	TRBJ1-5	TRBV6-1	NA	TGTGCCAGCAGTGAAATGTTTGGAAGGAATCAGCCCCAGCATTTT	CASSEMFGRNQPQHF
NA	TRBJ1-5	TRBV6-1	NA	TGTGCCAGCAGTGAAGCGCTGGTACAGGTTCAGCCCCAGCATTTT	CASSEALVQVQPQHF
NA	TRBJ2-5	TRBV5-1	NA	TGCGCCAGCAGCTTTAGCGGTCCGGTCTCGGAGACCCAGTACTTC	CASSFSGPVSETQYF
NA	TRBJ2-7	TRBV28	TRBD2	TGTGCCAGCAGTCCCCTTCGTAGCGGGGTGACCTACGAGCAGTACTTC	CASSPLRSGVTYEQYF
NA	TRBJ1-2	TRBV5-5	NA	TGTGCCAGCAGCCTGTTGGTTAGGAATGATGGCTACACCTTC	CASSLLVRNDGYTF
NA	TRBJ1-1	TRBV11-2	NA	TGTGCCAGCAGCCCATGGGCGGGGGCCGCTTTCTTT	CASSPWAGAAFF
NA	TRBJ2-2	TRBV6-1	NA	TGTGCCAGCAGTGAACCTTGGCGTTCACGCACCGGGGAGCTGTTTTTT	CASSEPWRSRTGELFF
NA	TRBJ2-7	TRBV6-1	TRBD2	TGTGCCAGCAGTGATGGCGGGAGAGTCTACGAGCAGTACTTC	CASSDGGRVYEQYF